This T cell receptor beta chain originates from a study of blood T cell repertoires in COVID-19. Germline V lookup: CDR1 MDHEN, CDR2 SYDVKM. V was trimmed by 6 bases and J by 11 bases, leaving 17 bases between them. The CDR3 covers 13 residues. Per the authors' pipeline: Reference gene primer amplification gave nucleated cell count estimates. Only in-frame clones appear in the TCRdb table, and some are missing; sequencing was by immunoSEQ multiplex PCR. For V, J and clone size, that table is used; D and trimming come from the DNA. The table has 450,000 to 500,000 clones, about nine tenths seen once. The participants were between about 18 and 100 years old and came from some 23 US areas. Cohort placement rested on clinical history that participants reported themselves. The recovered donors of Cohort 3 showed two negative PCRs, clearance, or symptom resolution.

Material: PBMCs or T cells enriched from blood (not recorded which). The chain joins TRBV28 to TRBJ1-5; D possibly corresponds to TRBD1 (5 bases). The sequence was obtained from a woman under 30 who had recovered from COVID-19. Written as DNA, the CDR3 is TGTGCCAGCAGCGGGGGATCCTTCGTGGCCCAGCATTTT. It codes for CASSGGSFVAQHF. The whole variable domain, remainder taken from reference TRBV28 and TRBJ1-5, is DVKVTQSSRYLVKRTGEKVFLECVQDMDHENMFWYRQDPGLGLRLIYFSYDVKMKEKGDIPEGYSVSREKKERFSLILESASTNQTSMYLCASSGGSFVAQHFGDGTRLSIL.